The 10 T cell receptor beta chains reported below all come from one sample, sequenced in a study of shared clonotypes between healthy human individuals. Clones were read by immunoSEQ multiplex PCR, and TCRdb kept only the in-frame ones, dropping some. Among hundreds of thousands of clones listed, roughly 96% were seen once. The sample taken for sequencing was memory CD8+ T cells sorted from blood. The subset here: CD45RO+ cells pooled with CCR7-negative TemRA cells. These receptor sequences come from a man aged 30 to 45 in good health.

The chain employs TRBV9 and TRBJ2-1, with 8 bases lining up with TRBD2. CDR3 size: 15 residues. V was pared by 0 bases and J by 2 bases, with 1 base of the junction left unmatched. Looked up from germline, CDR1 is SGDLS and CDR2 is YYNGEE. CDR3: CASSVALAAYNEQFF. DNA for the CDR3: TGTGCCAGCAGCGTAGCACTAGCGGCCTACAATGAGCAGTTCTTC.

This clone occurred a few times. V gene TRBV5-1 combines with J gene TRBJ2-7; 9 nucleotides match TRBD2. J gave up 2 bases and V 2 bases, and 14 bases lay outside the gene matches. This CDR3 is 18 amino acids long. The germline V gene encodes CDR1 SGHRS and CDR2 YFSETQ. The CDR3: CASSFSGTSRKGAYEQYF. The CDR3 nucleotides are TGCGCCAGCAGCTTTTCCGGGACTAGCAGGAAAGGCGCCTACGAGCAGTACTTC.

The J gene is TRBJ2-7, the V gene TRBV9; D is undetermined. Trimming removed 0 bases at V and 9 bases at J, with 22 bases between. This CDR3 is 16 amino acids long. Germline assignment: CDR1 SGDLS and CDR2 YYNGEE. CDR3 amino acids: CASSVGGREELLGQYF. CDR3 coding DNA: TGTGCCAGCAGCGTAGGAGGAAGGGAAGAACTATTAGGGCAGTACTTC.

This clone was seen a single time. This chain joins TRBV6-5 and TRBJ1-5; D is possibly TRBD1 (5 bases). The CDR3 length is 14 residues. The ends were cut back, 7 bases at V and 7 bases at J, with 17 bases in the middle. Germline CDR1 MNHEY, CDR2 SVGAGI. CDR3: CASKFPGGGQPQHF. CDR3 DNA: TGTGCCAGCAAATTCCCTGGGGGAGGACAGCCCCAGCATTTT.

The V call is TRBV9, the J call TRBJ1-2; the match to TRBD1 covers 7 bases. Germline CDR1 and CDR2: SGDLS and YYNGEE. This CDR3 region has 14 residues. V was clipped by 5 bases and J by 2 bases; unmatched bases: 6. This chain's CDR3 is CASRPQGGNYGYTF. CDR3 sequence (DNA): TGTGCCAGCAGGCCTCAGGGGGGAAACTATGGCTACACCTTC.

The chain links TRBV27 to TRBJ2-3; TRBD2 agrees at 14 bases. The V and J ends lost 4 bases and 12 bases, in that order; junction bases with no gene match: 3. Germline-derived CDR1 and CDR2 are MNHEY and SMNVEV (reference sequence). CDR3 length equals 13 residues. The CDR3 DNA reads TGTGCCAGCAGTTGGGGGACTAGCGGGAGTCAGTATTTT. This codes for CASSWGTSGSQYF.

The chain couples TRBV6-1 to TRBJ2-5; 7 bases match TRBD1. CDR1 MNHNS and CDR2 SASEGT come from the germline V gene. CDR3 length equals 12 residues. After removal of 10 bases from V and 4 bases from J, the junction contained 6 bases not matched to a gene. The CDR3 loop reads CATKGGIETQYF. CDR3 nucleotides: TGTGCCACCAAAGGGGGCATAGAGACCCAGTACTTC.

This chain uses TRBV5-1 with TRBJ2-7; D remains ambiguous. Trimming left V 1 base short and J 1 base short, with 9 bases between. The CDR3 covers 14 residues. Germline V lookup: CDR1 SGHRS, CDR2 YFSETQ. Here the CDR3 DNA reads TGCGCCAGCAGCTTGTCGGCAGCTTCCTACGAGCAGTACTTC. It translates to CASSLSAASYEQYF.

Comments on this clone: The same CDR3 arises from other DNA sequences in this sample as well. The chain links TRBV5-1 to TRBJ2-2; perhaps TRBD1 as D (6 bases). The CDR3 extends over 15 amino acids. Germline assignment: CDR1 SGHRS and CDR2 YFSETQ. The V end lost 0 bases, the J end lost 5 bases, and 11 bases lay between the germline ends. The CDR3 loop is CASSLEGRGTGELFF. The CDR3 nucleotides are TGCGCCAGCAGCTTGGAGGGCAGGGGAACCGGGGAGCTGTTTTTT.

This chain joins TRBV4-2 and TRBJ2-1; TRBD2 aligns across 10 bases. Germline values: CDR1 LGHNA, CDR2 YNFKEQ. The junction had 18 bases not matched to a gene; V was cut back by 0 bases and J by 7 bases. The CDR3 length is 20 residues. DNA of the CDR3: TGTGCCAGCAGCCAAGATGGGCTAGCGGGAGCCCCGTTGAAAAGGAATGAGCAGTTCTTC. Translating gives CASSQDGLAGAPLKRNEQFF.